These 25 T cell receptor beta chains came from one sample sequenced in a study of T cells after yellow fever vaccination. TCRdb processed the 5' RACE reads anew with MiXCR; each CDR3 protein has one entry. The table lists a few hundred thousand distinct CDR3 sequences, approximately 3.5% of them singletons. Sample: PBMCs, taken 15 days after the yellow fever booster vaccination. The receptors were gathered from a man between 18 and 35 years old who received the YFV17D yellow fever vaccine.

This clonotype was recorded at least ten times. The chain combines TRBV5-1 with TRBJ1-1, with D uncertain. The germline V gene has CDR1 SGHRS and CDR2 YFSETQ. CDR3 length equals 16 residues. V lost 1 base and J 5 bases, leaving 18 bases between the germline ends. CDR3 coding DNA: TGCGCCAGCAGCTTGAACGGCCGGGGAAGGGAAACTGAAGCTTTCTTT. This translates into CASSLNGRGRETEAFF.

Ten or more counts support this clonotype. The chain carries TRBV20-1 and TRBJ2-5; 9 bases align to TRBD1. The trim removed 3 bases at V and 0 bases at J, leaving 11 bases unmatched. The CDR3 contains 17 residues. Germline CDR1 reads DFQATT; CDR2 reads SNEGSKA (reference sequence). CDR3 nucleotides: TGCAGTGCTAGCGGGACAGGGCCCATAACGTACCAAGAGACCCAGTACTTC. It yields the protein CSASGTGPITYQETQYF.

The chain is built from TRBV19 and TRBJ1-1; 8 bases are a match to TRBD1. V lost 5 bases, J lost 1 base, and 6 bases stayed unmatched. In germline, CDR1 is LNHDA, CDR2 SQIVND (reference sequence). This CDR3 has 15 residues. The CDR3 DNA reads TGTGCCAGTAGTGGGGGACAGGAACCGAACACTGAAGCTTTCTTT. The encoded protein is CASSGGQEPNTEAFF.

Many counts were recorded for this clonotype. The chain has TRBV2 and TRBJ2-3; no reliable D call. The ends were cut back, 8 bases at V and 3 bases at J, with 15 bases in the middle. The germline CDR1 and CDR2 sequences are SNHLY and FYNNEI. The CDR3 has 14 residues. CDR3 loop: CASLFGRLTDTQYF. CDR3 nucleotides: TGTGCCAGCCTCTTTGGCAGGTTAACAGATACGCAGTATTTT.

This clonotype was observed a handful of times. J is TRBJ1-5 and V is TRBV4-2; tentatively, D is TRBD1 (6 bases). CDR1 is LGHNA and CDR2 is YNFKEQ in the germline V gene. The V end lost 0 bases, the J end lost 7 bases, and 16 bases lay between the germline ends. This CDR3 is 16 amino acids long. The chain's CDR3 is CASSQDASQGRQPQHF. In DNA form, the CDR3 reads TGTGCCAGCAGCCAAGATGCCTCACAGGGACGCCAGCCCCAGCATTTT.

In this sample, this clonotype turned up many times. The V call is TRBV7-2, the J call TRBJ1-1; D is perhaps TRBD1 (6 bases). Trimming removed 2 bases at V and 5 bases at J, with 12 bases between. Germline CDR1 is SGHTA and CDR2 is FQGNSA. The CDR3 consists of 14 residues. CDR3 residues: CASSLRGAGTEAFF. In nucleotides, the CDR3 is TGTGCCAGCAGCTTACGGGGGGCGGGTACTGAAGCTTTCTTT.

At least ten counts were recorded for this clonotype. The CDR3 protein is CASSLTREVNSPLHF. In nucleotides, the CDR3 is TGTGCCAGCAGCTTAACCAGGGAGGTCAATTCACCCCTCCACTTT. The chain recombines TRBV7-3 with TRBJ1-6, with a possible D match to TRBD1 (5 bases). CDR1 SGHTA and CDR2 FQGTGA come from the germline V gene. The CDR3 has 15 residues. V lost 0 bases and J 7 bases, leaving 10 bases between the germline ends.

The CDR3 loop reads CATSRVLSGNTEAFF. DNA for the CDR3: TGTGCCACCAGCAGAGTATTATCGGGGAACACTGAAGCTTTCTTT. This sequence joins TRBV15 and TRBJ1-1; D gene unclear. Per germline, CDR1 LNHNV and CDR2 YYDKDF (reference sequence). The V end lost 1 base, the J end lost 1 base, and 10 bases lay between the germline ends. The CDR3 consists of 15 residues.

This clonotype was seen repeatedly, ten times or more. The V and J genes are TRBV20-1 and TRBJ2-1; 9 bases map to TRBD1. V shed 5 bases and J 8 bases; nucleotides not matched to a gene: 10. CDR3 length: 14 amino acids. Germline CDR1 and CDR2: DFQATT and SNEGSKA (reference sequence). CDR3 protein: CSASRDRAEDEQFF. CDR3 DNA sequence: TGCAGTGCTTCGCGGGACAGGGCCGAGGATGAGCAGTTCTTC.

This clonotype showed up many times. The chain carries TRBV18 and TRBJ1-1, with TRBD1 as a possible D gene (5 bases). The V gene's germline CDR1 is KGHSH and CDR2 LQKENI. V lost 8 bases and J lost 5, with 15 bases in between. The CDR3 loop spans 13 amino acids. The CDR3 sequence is CASQRLGVTEAFF. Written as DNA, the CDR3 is TGTGCCAGCCAACGACTGGGGGTGACTGAAGCTTTCTTT.

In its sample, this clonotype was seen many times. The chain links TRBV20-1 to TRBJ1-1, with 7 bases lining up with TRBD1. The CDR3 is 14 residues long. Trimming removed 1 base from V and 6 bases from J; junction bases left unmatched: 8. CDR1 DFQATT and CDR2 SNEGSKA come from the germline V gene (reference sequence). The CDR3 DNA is TGCAGTGCTAGAGCGGGACAGCTCGGCGCTGAAGCTTTCTTT. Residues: CSARAGQLGAEAFF.

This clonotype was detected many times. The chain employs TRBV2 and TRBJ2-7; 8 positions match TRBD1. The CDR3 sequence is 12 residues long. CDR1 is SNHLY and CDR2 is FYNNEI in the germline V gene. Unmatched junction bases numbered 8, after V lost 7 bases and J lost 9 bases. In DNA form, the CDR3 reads TGTGCCAGCAACACCCAGGGGGCCTGGCAGTACGTC. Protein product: CASNTQGAWQYV.

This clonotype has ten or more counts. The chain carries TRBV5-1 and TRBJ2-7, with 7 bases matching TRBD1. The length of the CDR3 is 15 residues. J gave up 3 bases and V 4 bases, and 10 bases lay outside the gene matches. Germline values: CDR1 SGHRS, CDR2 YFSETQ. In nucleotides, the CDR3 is TGCGCCAGCAGCCTCCCCGGGACAGCCGACTACGAGCAGTACTTC. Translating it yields CASSLPGTADYEQYF.

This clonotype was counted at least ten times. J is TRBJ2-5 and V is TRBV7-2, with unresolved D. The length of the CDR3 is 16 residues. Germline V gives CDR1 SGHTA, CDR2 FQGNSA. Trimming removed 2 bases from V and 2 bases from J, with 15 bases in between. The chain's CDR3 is CASSLRRGDLQETQYF. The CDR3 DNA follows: TGTGCCAGCAGCTTACGTCGTGGGGATCTACAAGAGACCCAGTACTTC.

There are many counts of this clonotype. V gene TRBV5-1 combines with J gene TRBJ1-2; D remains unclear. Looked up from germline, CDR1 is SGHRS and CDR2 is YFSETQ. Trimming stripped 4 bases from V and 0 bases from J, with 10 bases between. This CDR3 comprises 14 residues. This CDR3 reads CASSRWTANYGYTF. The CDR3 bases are TGCGCCAGCAGCCGGTGGACGGCTAACTATGGCTACACCTTC.

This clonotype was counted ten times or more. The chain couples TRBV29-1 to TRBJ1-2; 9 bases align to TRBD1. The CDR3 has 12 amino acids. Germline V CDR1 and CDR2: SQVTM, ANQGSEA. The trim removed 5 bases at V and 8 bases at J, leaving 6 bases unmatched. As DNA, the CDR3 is TGCAGCGTTTCACAGGGGGCGTGGGGCTACACCTTC. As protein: CSVSQGAWGYTF.

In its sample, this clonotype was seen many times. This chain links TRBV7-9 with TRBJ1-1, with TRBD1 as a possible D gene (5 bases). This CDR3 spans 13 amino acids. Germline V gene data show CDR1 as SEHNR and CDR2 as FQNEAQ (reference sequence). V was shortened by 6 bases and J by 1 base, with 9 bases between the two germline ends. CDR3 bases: TGTGCCAGCAGTTGGGACCCGAACACTGAAGCTTTCTTT. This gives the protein CASSWDPNTEAFF.

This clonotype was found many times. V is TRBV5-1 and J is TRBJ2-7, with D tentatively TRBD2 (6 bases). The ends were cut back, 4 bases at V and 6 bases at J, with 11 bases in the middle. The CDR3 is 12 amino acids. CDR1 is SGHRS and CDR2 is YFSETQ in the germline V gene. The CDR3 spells CASSPGGGEQYV. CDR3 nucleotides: TGCGCCAGCAGCCCCGGGGGAGGCGAGCAGTACGTC.

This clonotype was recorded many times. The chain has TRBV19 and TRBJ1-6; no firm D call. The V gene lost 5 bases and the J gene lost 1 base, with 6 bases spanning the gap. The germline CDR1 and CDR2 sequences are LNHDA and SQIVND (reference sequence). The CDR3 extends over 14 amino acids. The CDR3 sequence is CASSPPSYNSPLHF. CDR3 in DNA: TGTGCCAGTAGTCCGCCTTCCTATAATTCACCCCTCCACTTT.

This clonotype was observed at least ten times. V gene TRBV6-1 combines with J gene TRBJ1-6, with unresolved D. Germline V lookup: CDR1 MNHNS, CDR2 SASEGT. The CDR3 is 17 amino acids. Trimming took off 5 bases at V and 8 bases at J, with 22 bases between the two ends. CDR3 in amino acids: CASSQFRRALDDSPLHF. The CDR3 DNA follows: TGTGCCAGCAGTCAATTCCGGAGGGCCCTTGATGATTCACCCCTCCACTTT.

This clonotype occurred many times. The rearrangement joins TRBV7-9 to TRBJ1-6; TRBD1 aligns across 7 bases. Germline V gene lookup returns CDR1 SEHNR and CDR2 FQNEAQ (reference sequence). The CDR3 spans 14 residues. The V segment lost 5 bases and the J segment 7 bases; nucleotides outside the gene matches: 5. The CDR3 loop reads CASSQRGQNSPLHF. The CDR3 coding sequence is TGTGCCAGCAGCCAGAGGGGGCAGAATTCACCCCTCCACTTT.

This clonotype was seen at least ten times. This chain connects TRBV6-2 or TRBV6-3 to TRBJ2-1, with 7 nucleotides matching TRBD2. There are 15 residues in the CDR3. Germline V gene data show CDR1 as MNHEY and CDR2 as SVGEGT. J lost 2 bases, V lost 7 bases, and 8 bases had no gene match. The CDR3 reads CASIFSGGTYNEQFF. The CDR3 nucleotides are TGTGCCAGCATCTTTTCGGGGGGAACCTACAATGAGCAGTTCTTC.

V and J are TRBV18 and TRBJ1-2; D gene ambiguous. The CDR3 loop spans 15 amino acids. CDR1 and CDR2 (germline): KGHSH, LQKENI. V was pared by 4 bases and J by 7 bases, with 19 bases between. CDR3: CASSRAVGRESGYTF. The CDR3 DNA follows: TGTGCCAGCTCACGCGCAGTTGGGAGGGAGAGTGGCTACACCTTC.

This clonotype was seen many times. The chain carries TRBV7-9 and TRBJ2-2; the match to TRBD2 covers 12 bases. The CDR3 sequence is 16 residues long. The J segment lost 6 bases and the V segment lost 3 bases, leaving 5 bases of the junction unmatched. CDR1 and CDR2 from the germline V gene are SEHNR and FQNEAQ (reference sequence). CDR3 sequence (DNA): TGTGCCAGCAGCTTGGGGACTAGCGGGTCCTCCGGGGAGCTGTTTTTT. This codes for CASSLGTSGSSGELFF.

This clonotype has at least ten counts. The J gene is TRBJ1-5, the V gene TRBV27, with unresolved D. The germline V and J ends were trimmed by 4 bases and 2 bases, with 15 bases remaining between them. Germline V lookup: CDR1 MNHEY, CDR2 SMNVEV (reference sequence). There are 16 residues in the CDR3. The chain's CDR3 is CASSSLGPPGNQPQHF. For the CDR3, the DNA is TGTGCCAGCAGTTCTCTCGGGCCTCCGGGCAATCAGCCCCAGCATTTT.